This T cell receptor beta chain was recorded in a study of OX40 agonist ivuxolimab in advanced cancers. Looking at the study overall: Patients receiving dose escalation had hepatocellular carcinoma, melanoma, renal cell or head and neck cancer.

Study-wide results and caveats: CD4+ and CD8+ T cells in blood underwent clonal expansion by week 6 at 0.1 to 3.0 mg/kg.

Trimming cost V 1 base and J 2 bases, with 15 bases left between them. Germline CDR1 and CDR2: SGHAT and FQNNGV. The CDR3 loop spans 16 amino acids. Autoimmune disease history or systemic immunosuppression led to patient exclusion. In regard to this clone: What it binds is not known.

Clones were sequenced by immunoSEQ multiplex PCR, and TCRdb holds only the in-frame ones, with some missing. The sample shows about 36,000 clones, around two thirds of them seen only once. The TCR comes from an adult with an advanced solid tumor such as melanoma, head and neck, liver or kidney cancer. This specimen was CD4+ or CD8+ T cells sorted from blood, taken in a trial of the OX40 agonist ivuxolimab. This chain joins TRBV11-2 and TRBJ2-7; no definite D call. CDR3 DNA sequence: TGTGCCAGCAGCTTAGGAAGCATTCGCAACACCTACGAGCAGTACTTC. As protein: CASSLGSIRNTYEQYF. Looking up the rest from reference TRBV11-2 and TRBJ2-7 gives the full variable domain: EAGVAQSPRYKIIEKRQSVAFWCNPISGHATLYWYQQILGQGPKLLIQFQNNGVVDDSQLPKDRFSAERLKGVDSTLKIQPAKLEDSAVYLCASSLGSIRNTYEQYFGPGTRLTVT.